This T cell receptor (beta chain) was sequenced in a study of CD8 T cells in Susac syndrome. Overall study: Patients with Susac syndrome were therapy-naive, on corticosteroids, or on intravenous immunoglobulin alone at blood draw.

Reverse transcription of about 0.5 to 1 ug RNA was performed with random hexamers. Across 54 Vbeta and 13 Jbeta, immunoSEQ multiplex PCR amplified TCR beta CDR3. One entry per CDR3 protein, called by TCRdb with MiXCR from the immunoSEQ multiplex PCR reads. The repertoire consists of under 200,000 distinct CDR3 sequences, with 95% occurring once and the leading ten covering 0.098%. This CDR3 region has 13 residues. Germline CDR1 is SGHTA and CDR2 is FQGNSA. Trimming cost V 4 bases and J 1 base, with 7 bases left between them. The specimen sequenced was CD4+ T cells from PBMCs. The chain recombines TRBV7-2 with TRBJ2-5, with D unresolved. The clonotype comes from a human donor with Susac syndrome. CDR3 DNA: TGTGCCAGCAGCTCCTTAAGCCAAGAGACCCAGTACTTC. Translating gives CASSSLSQETQYF.